This T cell receptor (beta chain) appears in the sequencing data of a study of early T cells in non-severe SARS-CoV-2 infection. Study at large: Sequencing was performed on bulk RNA from unsorted whole blood, leaving chains unpaired.

The CDR3 runs 11 residues. Deletions cut 3 bases from V and 7 bases from J, with 6 bases between. This clonotype was seen more than once but under ten times. TCRdb recomputed calls from the 5' RACE reads with MiXCR, one row per CDR3 protein. The table lists roughly 20,000 distinct CDR3 sequences, more than 4% of them singletons, with approximately 1.5% in the top ten. The V gene is TRBV12-3 or TRBV12-4, the J gene TRBJ1-1; D uncertain. The sequenced sample was whole blood. The receptor was isolated from an adult who was a healthcare worker with PCR-confirmed SARS-CoV-2 infection or an uninfected control (not recorded which). The CDR3 DNA is TGTGCCAGCAGTTTCCGGGATGAAGCTTTCTTT. It codes for CASSFRDEAFF.